The 28 T cell receptor beta chains presented below share a single source sample, sequenced in a study of cytomegalovirus exposure and HLA in healthy donors. PCR primers comprised 60 Vbeta and 13 Jbeta primers. Produced via immunoSEQ multiplex PCR; TCRdb's table is partial and in-frame only. The repertoire has 85,000 to 130,000 clones, 60% to 85% of them found once; the top ten carry approximately 5.3%. Input material: PBMCs. These receptors came from a woman between 18 and 29 years old in good health and CMV-seropositive.

The chain links TRBV27 to TRBJ1-2; 7 bases map to TRBD1. The CDR3 has 16 amino acids. Germline values: CDR1 MNHEY, CDR2 SMNVEV (reference sequence). With 2 bases clipped from V and 0 bases from J, the junction kept 6 bases outside the gene matches. The CDR3 protein is CASSLKTGYTNYGYTF. The CDR3 region has the DNA TGTGCCAGCAGTTTAAAGACAGGGTACACTAACTATGGCTACACCTTC.

This clone occurred a few times. The CDR3 protein is CASSLTGHRDEQFF. CDR3 in DNA: TGTGCCAGCAGTTTGACCGGGCACAGGGATGAGCAGTTCTTC. This sequence joins TRBV28 and TRBJ2-1; possible D gene TRBD1, 6 bases. Trimming took 3 bases from V and 8 from J, leaving 14 bases between them. From germline, CDR1 is MDHEN and CDR2 SYDVKM. This CDR3 has 14 residues.

The chain joins TRBV5-4 to TRBJ2-4, with 8 nucleotides matching TRBD1. The V gene end was trimmed by 3 bases and the J gene end by 9 bases; junction bases not matched to a gene: 8. The CDR3 extends over 14 amino acids. CDR1 and CDR2 from the germline V gene are SGHNT and YYREEE (reference sequence). CDR3 sequence reads: CASSSKTGDLIQYF. CDR3 nucleotides: TGTGCCAGCAGCTCCAAGACAGGGGACCTCATTCAGTACTTC.

The genes are TRBV27 and TRBJ1-5; a possible D gene is TRBD1 (6 bases). There are 13 residues in the CDR3. V gave up 4 bases and J gave up 6 bases, with 10 bases separating them. Per the germline V gene, CDR1 is MNHEY and CDR2 is SMNVEV (reference sequence). The CDR3 bases are TGTGCCAGCAGTTACAGGGAAGCTCAGCCCCAGCATTTT. It specifies CASSYREAQPQHF.

This clone was seen only a few times. The chain recombines TRBV28 with TRBJ2-1; 7 nucleotides agree with TRBD1. After removal of 11 bases from V and 6 bases from J, the junction contained 7 bases not matched to a gene. The CDR3 length is 12 residues. Germline V lookup: CDR1 MDHEN, CDR2 SYDVKM. CDR3 nucleotides: TGTGCCTGTGGACAGGTCCTCAATGAGCAGTTCTTC. Amino acids: CACGQVLNEQFF. Full variable domain (missing parts from reference TRBV28 and TRBJ2-1): DVKVTQSSRYLVKRTGEKVFLECVQDMDHENMFWYRQDPGLGLRLIYFSYDVKMKEKGDIPEGYSVSREKKERFSLILESASTNQTSMYLCACGQVLNEQFFGPGTRLTVL.

The rearrangement uses TRBV5-1 and TRBJ1-3; maybe TRBD1 (6 bases). The CDR3 is 14 amino acids. Germline-derived CDR1 and CDR2 are SGHRS and YFSETQ. Trimming cost V 4 bases and J 1 base, with 9 bases left between them. As DNA, the CDR3 is TGCGCCAGCAGCCTACAGGGATCTGGAAACACCATATATTTT. It translates to CASSLQGSGNTIYF.

This chain uses TRBV28 with TRBJ1-5, with unresolved D. There are 14 residues in the CDR3. V lost 3 bases, J lost 7 bases, and 13 bases lay in between. CDR1 is MDHEN, CDR2 SYDVKM, per germline. CDR3: CASSFQAMTQPQHF. CDR3 bases: TGTGCCAGCAGTTTCCAGGCGATGACCCAGCCCCAGCATTTT.

The gene calls are TRBV7-9 and TRBJ2-1; a weak D match, TRBD2 (5 bases). Trimming took off 1 base at V and 0 bases at J, with 13 bases between the two ends. CDR3 length equals 17 residues. Germline V lookup: CDR1 SEHNR, CDR2 FQNEAQ (reference sequence). The CDR3 sequence: CASSLEAVRFSYNEQFF. Here the CDR3 DNA reads TGTGCCAGCAGCTTAGAAGCGGTCCGTTTCTCCTACAATGAGCAGTTCTTC.

V and J are TRBV6-5 and TRBJ2-7; TRBD1 matches at 10 bases. V lost 8 bases, J lost 5 bases, and 6 bases stayed unmatched. This CDR3 has 13 residues. Germline assignment: CDR1 MNHEY and CDR2 SVGAGI. This CDR3 is CASRQGAFHEQYF. DNA of the CDR3: TGTGCCAGCCGACAGGGGGCGTTTCACGAGCAGTACTTC.

V and J are TRBV6-1 and TRBJ2-3; 8 bases are shared with TRBD2. The V gene end was trimmed by 1 base and the J gene end by 1 base; junction bases not matched to a gene: 4. Looked up from germline, CDR1 is MNHNS and CDR2 is SASEGT. CDR3 length: 16 amino acids. CDR3 sequence: CASSEGKTSGTDTQYF. The CDR3 DNA reads as TGTGCCAGCAGTGAAGGGAAGACTAGCGGCACAGATACGCAGTATTTT.

V gene TRBV5-1 combines with J gene TRBJ1-1; no clear D gene. The CDR3 runs 16 residues. V lost 0 bases and J 2 bases, leaving 14 bases between the germline ends. Germline V gene data show CDR1 as SGHRS and CDR2 as YFSETQ. The DNA of the CDR3 is TGCGCCAGCAGCTTGGTTTTTGGTCAGACAAACACTGAAGCTTTCTTT. Encoded protein: CASSLVFGQTNTEAFF.

This chain connects TRBV5-1 to TRBJ1-4; 10 bases are shared with TRBD1. Germline V gene data show CDR1 as SGHRS and CDR2 as YFSETQ. V lost 0 bases to trimming and J lost 0 bases; unmatched junction nucleotides: 8. The CDR3 runs 19 residues. CDR3 loop: CASSLVGQGRGATNEKLFF. CDR3 bases: TGCGCCAGCAGCTTGGTGGGACAGGGGAGAGGTGCAACTAATGAAAAACTGTTTTTT.

Only a few counts were recorded for this clone. The chain employs TRBV5-1 and TRBJ1-1, with D tentatively TRBD1 (6 bases). This CDR3 is built from 15 residues. From germline, CDR1 is SGHRS and CDR2 YFSETQ. V was shortened by 1 base and J by 1 base, with 11 bases between the two germline ends. CDR3 sequence reads: CASSLRGDKNTEAFF. The CDR3 nucleotides read TGCGCCAGCAGCTTGAGAGGGGACAAGAACACTGAAGCTTTCTTT.

The table lists this clone with a count of one. The chain uses TRBV27 and TRBJ1-1; D is unresolved. There are 14 residues in the CDR3. V was pared by 7 bases and J by 6 bases, with 18 bases between. Per the germline V gene, CDR1 is MNHEY and CDR2 is SMNVEV (reference sequence). The CDR3 sequence: CASKDYSPRAEAFF. The CDR3, as DNA: TGTGCCAGCAAAGACTACTCACCGAGGGCTGAAGCTTTCTTT.

The chain combines TRBV6-5 with TRBJ1-5, with D perhaps TRBD1 (5 bases). The CDR3 runs 15 residues. V was trimmed by 4 bases and J by 3 bases, leaving 13 bases between them. Per germline, CDR1 MNHEY and CDR2 SVGAGI. Here the CDR3 reads CASSSTSGYNQPQHF. CDR3 nucleotides: TGTGCCAGCAGTTCAACGTCAGGGTACAATCAGCCCCAGCATTTT.

The chain links TRBV27 to TRBJ2-7, with 9 positions matching TRBD2. J was trimmed by 2 bases and V by 4 bases; bases with no gene match: 6. This CDR3 is 15 amino acids long. The germline V gene encodes CDR1 MNHEY and CDR2 SMNVEV (reference sequence). In DNA, the CDR3 is TGTGCCAGCAGTTCGAAAGCGGGAGGACCCTACGAGCAGTACTTC. This gives the protein CASSSKAGGPYEQYF.

The gene calls are TRBV27 and TRBJ2-1; a possible D gene is TRBD2 (5 bases). The length of the CDR3 is 16 residues. Germline V gives CDR1 MNHEY, CDR2 SMNVEV (reference sequence). V lost 0 bases and J 0 bases, leaving 9 bases between the germline ends. CDR3 amino acids: CASSLSSGSSYNEQFF. The CDR3 coding sequence is TGTGCCAGCAGTTTATCGAGCGGTAGCTCCTACAATGAGCAGTTCTTC.

This chain joins TRBV15 and TRBJ1-2; no clear D. Germline V gives CDR1 LNHNV, CDR2 YYDKDF (reference sequence). V was shortened by 1 base and J by 7 bases, with 7 bases between the two germline ends. The CDR3 sequence is 12 residues long. The CDR3: CATSRVPLGYTF. CDR3 nucleotide sequence: TGTGCCACCAGCAGAGTTCCCCTTGGCTACACCTTC.

The V call is TRBV7-8, the J call TRBJ2-7; D unclear. This CDR3 is 14 amino acids long. V lost 0 bases, J lost 2 bases, and 8 bases lay in between. CDR1 and CDR2 from the germline V gene are SGHVS and FQNEAQ. The CDR3 protein is CASSLASLAYEQYF. CDR3 DNA: TGTGCCAGCAGCTTAGCTAGTTTGGCCTACGAGCAGTACTTC.

The genes are TRBV25-1 and TRBJ2-2; a weak D match, TRBD2 (6 bases). Looked up from germline, CDR1 is MGHDK and CDR2 is SYGVNS. The CDR3 sequence is 16 residues long. V was trimmed by 3 bases and J by 1 base, leaving 12 bases between them. The CDR3 nucleotides read TGTGCCAGCAGTGACCCGGGACTGGAGAACACCGGGGAGCTGTTTTTT. It specifies CASSDPGLENTGELFF.

The chain recombines TRBV28 with TRBJ2-7; tentatively, D is TRBD2 (5 bases). CDR1 and CDR2 (germline): MDHEN, SYDVKM. The V end lost 4 bases, the J end lost 6 bases, and 10 bases lay between the germline ends. The CDR3 length is 12 residues. The CDR3 reads CASSWGVSEQYF. The CDR3 DNA reads as TGTGCCAGCAGTTGGGGAGTGTCCGAGCAGTACTTC.

This rearrangement joins TRBV11-2 to TRBJ2-1; 9 positions agree with TRBD2. Germline CDR1 SGHAT, CDR2 FQNNGV. V lost 8 bases and J lost 4; bases outside the gene matches: 3. The CDR3 length is 13 residues. The CDR3 region has the DNA TGTGCCAGCCGAGCGGGAGGTTACAATGAGCAGTTCTTC. Its protein is CASRAGGYNEQFF.

The CDR3 protein is CASTLQANTEAFF. The CDR3 nucleotides read TGTGCCAGTACCTTACAGGCCAACACTGAAGCTTTCTTT. V gene TRBV19 combines with J gene TRBJ1-1; TRBD1 might be the D (5 bases). CDR1 is LNHDA and CDR2 is SQIVND in the germline V gene (reference sequence). The CDR3 length is 13 residues. Trimming took 7 bases from V and 2 from J, leaving 11 bases between them.

J is TRBJ2-7 and V is TRBV11-2; 11 positions agree with TRBD2. Per germline, CDR1 SGHAT and CDR2 FQNNGV. The CDR3 consists of 15 residues. Unmatched junction bases numbered 5, after V lost 0 bases and J lost 7 bases. As DNA, the CDR3 is TGTGCCAGCAGCTTAGATCCACTAGCGGGAGAAGAGCAGTACTTC. Translating gives CASSLDPLAGEEQYF.

In this sample, this clone turned up a few times. The chain is built from TRBV12-5 and TRBJ2-5; perhaps TRBD2 as D (6 bases). Germline loops: CDR1 LGHNT, CDR2 FRNRAP. V shed 7 bases and J shed 1 base, with 10 bases lying between them. The CDR3 length is 13 residues. The DNA of the CDR3 is TGTGCTAGTGCGGCGGGGAGCCAAGAGACCCAGTACTTC. It encodes CASAAGSQETQYF.

This clone was detected a few times. V gene TRBV5-1 combines with J gene TRBJ1-1; D remains ambiguous. From germline, CDR1 is SGHRS and CDR2 YFSETQ. The CDR3 contains 16 residues. With 0 bases removed from V and 2 bases from J, the gap between germline ends came to 14 bases. The CDR3 reads CASSLVGRPGNTEAFF. The CDR3 coding sequence is TGCGCCAGCAGCTTGGTCGGACGCCCGGGAAACACTGAAGCTTTCTTT. The full variable domain, its missing parts supplied by reference TRBV5-1 and TRBJ1-1, is KAGVTQTPRYLIKTRGQQVTLSCSPISGHRSVSWYQQTPGQGLQFLFEYFSETQRNKGNFPGRFSGRQFSNSRSEMNVSTLELGDSALYLCASSLVGRPGNTEAFFGQGTRLTVV.

The table lists this clone with a few counts. The chain uses TRBV7-9 and TRBJ2-5; TRBD2 agrees at 13 bases. This CDR3 region has 16 residues. Germline V CDR1 and CDR2: SEHNR, FQNEAQ (reference sequence). V lost 5 bases and J lost 4; bases outside the gene matches: 7. The CDR3 here is CASSPLAGGIGETQYF. The CDR3 DNA is TGTGCCAGCAGCCCACTAGCGGGAGGGATTGGAGAGACCCAGTACTTC.

This sequence joins TRBV2 and TRBJ1-2, with 8 bases aligning to TRBD1. The CDR3 totals 12 residues. Germline V gene data show CDR1 as SNHLY and CDR2 as FYNNEI. After removal of 10 bases from V and 4 bases from J, the junction contained 5 bases not matched to a gene. This CDR3 reads CATSGTGYGYTF. CDR3 in DNA: TGTGCCACCTCCGGGACAGGCTATGGCTACACCTTC.